The 31 T cell receptor beta chains reported below all come from one sample, sequenced in a study of T cells in localized non-small cell lung cancer. TCRdb's table, derived via immunoSEQ multiplex PCR, lists solely in-frame clones and lacks some. The sample includes over 30,000 clones, 65% to 90% of them seen just once. The input for sequencing was peripheral blood, taken before any cancer treatment. The receptors were sampled from a male donor aged 60 or over with stage III lung adenocarcinoma.

The chain is built from TRBV7-9 and TRBJ1-1; D gene unclear. The CDR3 length is 14 residues. CDR1 and CDR2 (germline): SEHNR, FQNEAQ (reference sequence). V lost 1 base and J lost 0, with 6 bases in between. The CDR3 DNA sequence: TGTGCCAGCAGCTTAGGGGAAATGAACACTGAAGCTTTCTTT. Amino acid sequence: CASSLGEMNTEAFF.

The J gene is TRBJ2-3, the V gene TRBV5-1; 10 nucleotides agree with TRBD2. Trimming at V came to 3 bases and at J to 6 bases, leaving 10 bases not matched to a gene. The CDR3 is 16 residues long. The germline V gene has CDR1 SGHRS and CDR2 YFSETQ. CDR3 region: CASSSPAGGPYDTQYF. The CDR3 bases are TGCGCCAGCAGCTCTCCAGCGGGGGGGCCGTATGATACGCAGTATTTT. Full variable domain (rest looked up from reference TRBV5-1 and TRBJ2-3): KAGVTQTPRYLIKTRGQQVTLSCSPISGHRSVSWYQQTPGQGLQFLFEYFSETQRNKGNFPGRFSGRQFSNSRSEMNVSTLELGDSALYLCASSSPAGGPYDTQYFGPGTRLTVL.

The rearrangement joins TRBV7-9 to TRBJ2-3; 11 nucleotides match TRBD2. Trimming at V came to 5 bases and at J to 5 bases, leaving 3 bases not matched to a gene. The CDR3 consists of 14 residues. Germline CDR1 SEHNR, CDR2 FQNEAQ (reference sequence). The CDR3 DNA reads as TGTGCCAGCAGCCAACTAGCGGGAGTAGATACGCAGTATTTT. Its translation: CASSQLAGVDTQYF.

The count of this clone is one. The rearrangement joins TRBV30 to TRBJ1-1; D call uncertain. This CDR3 comprises 13 residues. Germline V gene sequence: CDR1 GTSNPN, CDR2 SVGIG (reference sequence). Between the trimmed V and J ends, which lost 6 bases and 5 bases, there was a span of 16 bases. The CDR3 DNA sequence: TGTGCCTGCGGTCGACTTATAGGGACTGAAGCTTTCTTT. Protein: CACGRLIGTEAFF.

This clone was picked up a small number of times. DNA of the CDR3: TGTGCCAGCAGCCCCGGAGGACACTATGGCTACACCTTC. Its translation: CASSPGGHYGYTF. This chain joins TRBV11-2 and TRBJ1-2; D is uncertain. The CDR3 extends over 13 amino acids. Trimming cost V 5 bases and J 3 bases, with 10 bases left between them. Germline CDR1 and CDR2: SGHAT and FQNNGV.

This clone was recorded once. CDR3 coding DNA: TGCAGCGTTGCCCCCGGGGGCTCTGGAAACACCATATATTTT. Protein sequence: CSVAPGGSGNTIYF. This chain joins TRBV29-1 and TRBJ1-3; possibly TRBD1 for D (5 bases). The CDR3 length is 14 residues. The V gene's germline CDR1 is SQVTM and CDR2 ANQGSEA. The V gene lost 4 bases and the J gene lost 0 bases, with 10 bases spanning the gap.

The chain joins TRBV6-5 to TRBJ2-7; no firm D call. CDR3 length: 11 amino acids. The V gene lost 10 bases and the J gene lost 6 bases, with 13 bases spanning the gap. The germline V gene has CDR1 MNHEY and CDR2 SVGAGI. The CDR3 DNA sequence: TGTGCCACCGGGCTCGAAGGCGAGCAGTACTTC. This gives the protein CATGLEGEQYF.

The rearrangement links TRBV28 to TRBJ1-2; D not resolved. The CDR3 has 10 amino acids. CDR1 is MDHEN, CDR2 SYDVKM, per germline. V lost 5 bases to trimming and J lost 8 bases, with 6 bases between them. The CDR3 is CASSPPGYTF. As DNA, the CDR3 is TGTGCCAGCAGTCCCCCGGGCTACACCTTC.

This rearrangement joins TRBV6-5 to TRBJ2-1; no reliable D call. Germline V gives CDR1 MNHEY, CDR2 SVGAGI. The CDR3 runs 14 residues. V dropped 5 bases and J dropped 7 bases, with 15 bases sitting between them. The CDR3 DNA follows: TGTGCCAGCAGTCAGCGACTTTCACAAAATGAGCAGTTCTTC. The encoded protein is CASSQRLSQNEQFF.

Remarks on this clone: The same CDR3 also results from other DNA sequences found in this sample. The V call is TRBV11-3, the J call TRBJ2-3, with a weak D call TRBD1 (6 bases). The CDR3 length is 13 residues. CDR1 SGHNT and CDR2 YENEEA come from the germline V gene. V dropped 5 bases and J dropped 3 bases, with 9 bases sitting between them. The DNA for the CDR3 is TGTGCCAGCAGCCATAGGGGGACAGATACGCAGTATTTT. This gives the protein CASSHRGTDTQYF.

This chain joins TRBV29-1 and TRBJ1-2; maybe TRBD1 (5 bases). The V end lost 6 bases, the J end lost 6 bases, and 17 bases lay between the germline ends. From germline, CDR1 is SQVTM and CDR2 ANQGSEA. The CDR3 length is 13 residues. The DNA of the CDR3 is TGCAGCGTGGGGTTCGCGGGACTTGATGGCTACACCTTC. It codes for CSVGFAGLDGYTF.

V is TRBV19 and J is TRBJ2-5, with D perhaps matching TRBD2 (6 bases). With 1 base removed from V and 4 bases from J, the gap between germline ends came to 13 bases. The CDR3 runs to 15 residues. In germline, CDR1 is LNHDA, CDR2 SQIVND (reference sequence). The CDR3 protein is CASSIGGGGRETQYF. The CDR3 coding sequence is TGTGCCAGTAGTATAGGAGGCGGAGGGAGAGAGACCCAGTACTTC.

In DNA form, the CDR3 reads TGTGCCAGCAGTGCAGTTCAGGGACTTGAAGCTTTCTTT. It specifies CASSAVQGLEAFF. This chain joins TRBV2 and TRBJ1-1, with D possibly matching TRBD1 (5 bases). V was clipped by 4 bases and J by 7 bases, with 13 bases between them. The CDR3 loop spans 13 amino acids. Germline V CDR1 and CDR2: SNHLY, FYNNEI.

This clone appeared once. V gene TRBV19 combines with J gene TRBJ2-1; tentatively, D is TRBD1 (6 bases). The CDR3 is 16 amino acids. V was trimmed by 4 bases and J by 8 bases, leaving 21 bases between them. Germline V gene lookup returns CDR1 LNHDA and CDR2 SQIVND (reference sequence). In nucleotides, the CDR3 is TGTGCCAGTAGTACGTTCCGGGACACCTCGGCAGATGAGCAGTTCTTC. As protein: CASSTFRDTSADEQFF.

CDR3 in DNA: TGTGCCAGCAGGCCAGCGGGGACAGGGAACTATGGCTACACCTTC. This gives the protein CASRPAGTGNYGYTF. The chain employs TRBV28 and TRBJ1-2; 9 positions match TRBD1. The CDR3 consists of 15 residues. Germline CDR1 is MDHEN and CDR2 is SYDVKM. V trimming: 6 bases; J trimming: 2 bases; junction bases outside the gene matches: 7.

This chain links TRBV6-1 with TRBJ1-5; D uncertain. CDR1 and CDR2 from the germline V gene are MNHNS and SASEGT. The CDR3 consists of 16 residues. Deletions cut 0 bases from V and 0 bases from J, with 9 bases between. CDR3 loop: CASSEAIRVSNQPQHF. The CDR3 DNA sequence: TGTGCCAGCAGTGAAGCTATACGGGTTAGCAATCAGCCCCAGCATTTT.

The table lists this clone with a count of one. The chain couples TRBV11-2 to TRBJ2-1; D not resolved. Between the trimmed V and J ends, which lost 5 bases and 6 bases, there was a span of 11 bases. Looked up from germline, CDR1 is SGHAT and CDR2 is FQNNGV. This CDR3 spans 13 amino acids. CDR3 nucleotide sequence: TGTGCCAGCAGCCCTCAGAAGGGCAATGAGCAGTTCTTC. Translation: CASSPQKGNEQFF. The entire variable domain, with the rest obtained from reference TRBV11-2 and TRBJ2-1, is as follows: EAGVAQSPRYKIIEKRQSVAFWCNPISGHATLYWYQQILGQGPKLLIQFQNNGVVDDSQLPKDRFSAERLKGVDSTLKIQPAKLEDSAVYLCASSPQKGNEQFFGPGTRLTVL.

The rearrangement uses TRBV11-1 and TRBJ2-7; TRBD2 agrees at 9 bases. The V gene's germline CDR1 is SGHAT and CDR2 FQDESV (reference sequence). This CDR3 is built from 16 residues. With V trimmed by 2 bases and J by 1 base, 6 bases remained unmatched. The CDR3 nucleotides read TGTGCCAGCAGCTTAATTGCTAGCGGGGATTCCTACGAGCAGTACTTC. Residues: CASSLIASGDSYEQYF.

CDR3 sequence: CASSLTSGDYEQYF. DNA for the CDR3: TGTGCCAGCAGCTTAACTAGCGGGGACTACGAGCAGTACTTC. The V and J genes are TRBV7-2 and TRBJ2-7; 10 bases are a match to TRBD2. CDR3 size: 14 residues. Germline CDR1 and CDR2: SGHTA and FQGNSA. With V trimmed by 2 bases and J by 3 bases, 1 base remained unmatched.

V gene TRBV7-2 combines with J gene TRBJ2-5; D is unresolved. V lost 0 bases and J lost 3, with 17 bases in between. CDR1 and CDR2 from the germline V gene are SGHTA and FQGNSA. This CDR3 is built from 17 residues. CDR3 nucleotide sequence: TGTGCCAGCAGCTTAGCCGTTGGGTTACGCAGAAAAGAGACCCAGTACTTC. The encoded protein is CASSLAVGLRRKETQYF.

The J gene is TRBJ1-2, the V gene TRBV30, with 7 bases identical to TRBD1. Germline V CDR1 and CDR2: GTSNPN, SVGIG (reference sequence). With 3 bases clipped from V and 2 bases from J, the junction kept 6 bases outside the gene matches. CDR3 length: 14 residues. CDR3 in DNA: TGTGCCTGGAGGGCCCAAGGGGGCAACTATGGCTACACCTTC. The encoded protein is CAWRAQGGNYGYTF.

V is TRBV5-1 and J is TRBJ2-1; 7 nucleotides align to TRBD1. The V segment lost 7 bases and the J segment 2 bases; nucleotides outside the gene matches: 9. The germline gives CDR1 SGHRS, CDR2 YFSETQ. This CDR3 spans 15 amino acids. This chain's CDR3 is CASEITGAAYNEQFF. In DNA form, the CDR3 reads TGCGCCAGCGAGATCACAGGGGCCGCCTACAATGAGCAGTTCTTC.

This chain joins TRBV11-2 and TRBJ2-1; 11 bases are shared with TRBD2. The germline CDR1 and CDR2 sequences are SGHAT and FQNNGV. Trimming took 2 bases from V and 1 from J; bases not matched to a gene: 7. The CDR3 spans 18 residues. CDR3 DNA: TGTGCCAGCAGCTTAACCTACACTAGCGGGAGTTCCTACAATGAGCAGTTCTTC. As protein: CASSLTYTSGSSYNEQFF.

This chain connects TRBV7-2 to TRBJ1-4; TRBD1 is a possible D gene (5 bases). The CDR3 is made up of 16 amino acids. CDR1 and CDR2 from the germline V gene are SGHTA and FQGNSA. Trimming left V 2 bases short and J 4 bases short, with 14 bases between. As DNA, the CDR3 is TGTGCCAGCAGCTTATACGGGACGACCAGTAATGAAAAACTGTTTTTT. This encodes CASSLYGTTSNEKLFF.

The rearrangement links TRBV29-1 to TRBJ2-1, with D possibly being TRBD1 or TRBD2 (5 bases each). The CDR3 contains 13 residues. The germline V and J ends were trimmed by 7 bases and 7 bases, with 17 bases remaining between them. Per germline, CDR1 SQVTM and CDR2 ANQGSEA. As DNA, the CDR3 is TGCAGCGGCGCGTGGGACGTCCGTAATGAGCAGTTCTTC. Its translation is CSGAWDVRNEQFF.

This clone showed up just a few times. V usage is TRBV7-2 and J usage is TRBJ1-6; 7 nucleotides align to TRBD1. J lost 6 bases, V lost 4 bases, and 3 bases had no gene match. Germline V gene lookup returns CDR1 SGHTA and CDR2 FQGNSA. This CDR3 is built from 14 residues. Here the CDR3 reads CASSWGQSNSPLHF. Written as DNA, the CDR3 is TGTGCCAGCAGCTGGGGACAGAGTAATTCACCCCTCCACTTT. Full variable domain (missing parts from reference TRBV7-2 and TRBJ1-6): GAGVSQSPSNKVTEKGKDVELRCDPISGHTALYWYRQSLGQGLEFLIYFQGNSAPDKSGLPSDRFSAERTGGSVSTLTIQRTQQEDSAVYLCASSWGQSNSPLHFGNGTRLTVT.

By sample fraction, this clone is medium-sized. The chain combines TRBV30 with TRBJ1-2; weak D call: TRBD1 (5 bases). The CDR3 extends over 14 amino acids. CDR1 GTSNPN and CDR2 SVGIG come from the germline V gene (reference sequence). Between the trimmed V and J ends, which lost 5 bases and 6 bases, there was a span of 19 bases. CDR3 loop: CAWDHLGLGDGYTF. The DNA of the CDR3 is TGTGCCTGGGACCACCTGGGACTTGGAGATGGCTACACCTTC.

CDR3 region: CASSSSGQGAYEQYF. Here the CDR3 DNA reads TGCGCCAGCAGCTCGTCGGGACAGGGAGCCTACGAGCAGTACTTC. The rearrangement links TRBV5-1 to TRBJ2-7; TRBD1 matches at 9 bases. CDR1 SGHRS and CDR2 YFSETQ come from the germline V gene. V shed 3 bases and J 2 bases; nucleotides not matched to a gene: 6. This CDR3 region has 15 residues.

The chain joins TRBV14 to TRBJ2-3; either TRBD1 or TRBD2 may supply D (5 bases each). CDR1 and CDR2 (germline): SGHDN, FVKESK. This CDR3 is built from 14 residues. V was shortened by 1 base and J by 8 bases, with 13 bases between the two germline ends. The CDR3 coding sequence is TGTGCCAGCAGCCAAGGGGCTAGCCAGGGTACGCAGTATTTT. This encodes CASSQGASQGTQYF. The full variable domain, rest sourced from reference TRBV14 and TRBJ2-3, is EAGVTQFPSHSVIEKGQTVTLRCDPISGHDNLYWYRRVMGKEIKFLLHFVKESKQDESGMPNNRFLAERTGGTYSTLKVQPAELEDSGVYFCASSQGASQGTQYFGPGTRLTVL.

The gene calls are TRBV11-3 and TRBJ2-7; maybe TRBD1 (6 bases). Trimming cost V 5 bases and J 3 bases, with 11 bases left between them. Germline V lookup: CDR1 SGHNT, CDR2 YENEEA. This CDR3 is 13 amino acids long. For the CDR3, the DNA is TGTGCCAGCAGCAATACGGACAGCTACGAGCAGTACTTC. Translation gives CASSNTDSYEQYF.

V gene TRBV29-1 combines with J gene TRBJ2-1; 9 bases map to TRBD1. Germline-derived CDR1 and CDR2 are SQVTM and ANQGSEA. The CDR3 sequence is 13 residues long. V was pared by 5 bases and J by 8 bases, with 7 bases of the junction left unmatched. The CDR3, as DNA: TGCAGCGTTTGGGGACAGGGTATCGATGAGCAGTTCTTC. This codes for CSVWGQGIDEQFF.